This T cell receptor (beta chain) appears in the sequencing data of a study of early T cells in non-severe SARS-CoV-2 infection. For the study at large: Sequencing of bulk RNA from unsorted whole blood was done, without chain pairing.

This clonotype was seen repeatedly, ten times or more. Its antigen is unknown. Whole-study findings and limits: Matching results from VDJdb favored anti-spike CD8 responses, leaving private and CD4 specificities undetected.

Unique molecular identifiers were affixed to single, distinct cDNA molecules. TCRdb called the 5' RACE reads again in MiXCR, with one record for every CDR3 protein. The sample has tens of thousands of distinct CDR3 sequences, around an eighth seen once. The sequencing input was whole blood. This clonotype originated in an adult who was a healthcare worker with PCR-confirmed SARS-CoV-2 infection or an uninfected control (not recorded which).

The CDR3: CASSLDQGRETQYF. CDR3 DNA: TGCGCCAGCAGCTTGGATCAGGGCAGAGAGACCCAGTACTTC. The J gene is TRBJ2-5, the V gene TRBV5-1, with D perhaps matching TRBD1 (5 bases). The CDR3 spans 14 residues. Trimming stripped 0 bases from V and 4 bases from J, with 10 bases between. In germline, CDR1 is SGHRS, CDR2 YFSETQ.